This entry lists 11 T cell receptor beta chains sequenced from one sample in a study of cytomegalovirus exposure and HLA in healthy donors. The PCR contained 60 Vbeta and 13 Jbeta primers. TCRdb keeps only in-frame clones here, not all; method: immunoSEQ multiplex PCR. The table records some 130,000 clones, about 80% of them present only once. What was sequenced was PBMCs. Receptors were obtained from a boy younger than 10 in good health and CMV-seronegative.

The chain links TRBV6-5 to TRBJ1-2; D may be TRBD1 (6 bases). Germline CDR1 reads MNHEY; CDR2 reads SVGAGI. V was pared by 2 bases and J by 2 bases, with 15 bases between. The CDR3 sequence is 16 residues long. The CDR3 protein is CASSYAPVRGNYGYTF. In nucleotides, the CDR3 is TGTGCCAGCAGTTACGCCCCGGTCAGGGGCAACTATGGCTACACCTTC.

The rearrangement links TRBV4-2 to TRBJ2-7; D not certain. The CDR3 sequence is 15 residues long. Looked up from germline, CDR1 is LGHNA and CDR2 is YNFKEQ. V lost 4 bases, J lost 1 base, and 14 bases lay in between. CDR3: CASSLEAAASYEQYF. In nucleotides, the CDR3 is TGTGCCAGCAGCCTTGAGGCTGCTGCTTCCTACGAGCAGTACTTC.

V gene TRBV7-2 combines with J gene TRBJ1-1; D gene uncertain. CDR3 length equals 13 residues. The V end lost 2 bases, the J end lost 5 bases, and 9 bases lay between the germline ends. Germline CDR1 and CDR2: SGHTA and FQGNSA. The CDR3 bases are TGTGCCAGCAGCTTACGGGGAGGTACTGAAGCTTTCTTT. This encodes CASSLRGGTEAFF.

The CDR3, as DNA: TGCAGCGTTGAACACCTCGGCTGGGAGACTGAAAAACTGTTTTTT. This sequence encodes CSVEHLGWETEKLFF. The chain uses TRBV29-1 and TRBJ1-4; D is uncertain. Germline CDR1 reads SQVTM; CDR2 reads ANQGSEA. CDR3 length equals 15 residues. V was clipped by 2 bases and J by 7 bases, with 17 bases between them.

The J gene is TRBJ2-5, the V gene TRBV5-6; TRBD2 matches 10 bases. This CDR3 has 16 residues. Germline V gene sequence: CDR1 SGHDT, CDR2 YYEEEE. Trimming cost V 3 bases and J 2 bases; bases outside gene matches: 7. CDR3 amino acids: CASSYLAGAGQETQYF. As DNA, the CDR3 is TGTGCCAGCAGCTACCTAGCGGGAGCTGGGCAAGAGACCCAGTACTTC. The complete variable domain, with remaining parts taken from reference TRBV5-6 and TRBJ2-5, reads DAGVTQSPTHLIKTRGQQVTLRCSPKSGHDTVSWYQQALGQGPQFIFQYYEEEERQRGNFPDRFSGHQFPNYSSELNVNALLLGDSALYLCASSYLAGAGQETQYFGPGTRLLVL.

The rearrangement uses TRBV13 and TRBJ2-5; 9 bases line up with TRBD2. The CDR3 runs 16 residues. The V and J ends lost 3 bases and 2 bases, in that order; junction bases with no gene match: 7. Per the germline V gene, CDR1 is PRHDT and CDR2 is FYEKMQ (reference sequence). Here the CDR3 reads CASSLWNSGSQETQYF. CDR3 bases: TGTGCCAGCAGCTTGTGGAATAGCGGGAGTCAAGAGACCCAGTACTTC.

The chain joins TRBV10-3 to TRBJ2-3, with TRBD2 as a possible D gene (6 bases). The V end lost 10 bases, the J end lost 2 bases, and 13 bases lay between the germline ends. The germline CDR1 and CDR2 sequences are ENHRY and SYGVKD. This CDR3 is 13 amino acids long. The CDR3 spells CATLADTTDTQYF. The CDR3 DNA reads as TGTGCCACTTTAGCGGACACCACAGATACGCAGTATTTT.

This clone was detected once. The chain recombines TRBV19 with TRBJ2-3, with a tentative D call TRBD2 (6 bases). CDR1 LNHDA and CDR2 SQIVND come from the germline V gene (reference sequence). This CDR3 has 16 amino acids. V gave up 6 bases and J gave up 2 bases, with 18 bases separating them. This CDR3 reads CASSKWGEPNTDTQYF. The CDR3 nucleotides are TGTGCCAGTAGCAAGTGGGGGGAGCCTAACACAGATACGCAGTATTTT.

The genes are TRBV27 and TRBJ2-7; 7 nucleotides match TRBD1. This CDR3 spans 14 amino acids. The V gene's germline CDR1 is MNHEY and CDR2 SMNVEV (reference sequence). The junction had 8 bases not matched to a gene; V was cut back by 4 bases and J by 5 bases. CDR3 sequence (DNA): TGTGCCAGCAGTTCCTTGACAGGGTCGGACGAGCAGTACGTC. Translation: CASSSLTGSDEQYV.

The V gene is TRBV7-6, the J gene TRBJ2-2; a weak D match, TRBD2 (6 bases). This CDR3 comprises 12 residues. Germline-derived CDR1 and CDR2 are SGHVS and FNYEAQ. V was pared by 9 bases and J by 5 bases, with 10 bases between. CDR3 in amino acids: CASWAGTGELFF. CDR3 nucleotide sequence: TGTGCCAGTTGGGCGGGAACCGGGGAGCTGTTTTTT.

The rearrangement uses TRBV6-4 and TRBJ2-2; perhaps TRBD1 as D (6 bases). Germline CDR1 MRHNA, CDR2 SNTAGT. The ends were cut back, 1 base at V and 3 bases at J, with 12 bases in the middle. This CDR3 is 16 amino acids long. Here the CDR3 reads CASSDFNGGDTGELFF. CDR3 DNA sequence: TGTGCCAGCAGTGACTTTAATGGGGGCGACACCGGGGAGCTGTTTTTT.